The clone carrying this TCR beta chain was counted many times. The data belong to a study of T cells in Graves' hyperthyroidism and ophthalmopathy. Per the germline V gene, CDR1 is ENHRY and CDR2 is SYGVKD. Trimming took 6 bases from V and 3 from J, leaving 10 bases between them. CDR3 size: 13 residues. TCR beta CDR3 region amplification was performed from RNA transcripts. The primer set for the first-round RT-PCR of the TCR CDR3 was HTBI. TCRdb itself ran the multiplex PCR reads through MiXCR, one entry per CDR3 protein. This table has around 520,000 distinct CDR3 sequences, roughly 25% appearing once.

This receptor was taken from a woman aged 30 to 39 with Graves' ophthalmopathy. Sequenced: blood. This chain connects TRBV10-3 to TRBJ2-3; TRBD2 might be the D (6 bases). DNA for the CDR3: TGTGCCATCAGAAGACTAGAGACAGATACGCAGTATTTT. This codes for CAIRRLETDTQYF.